Below, 14 T cell receptor beta chains from the same sample are listed, as sequenced in a study of beta chain features in type 1 diabetes. These receptors have no identified antigens. cDNA synthesis used the whole RNA isolate, giving expressed TCRB sequences. The protocol was immunoSEQ multiplex PCR, while the TCRdb copy is restricted to in-frame clones and leaves out a portion. Of hundreds of thousands of clones listed, over 12% are singletons. Study-wide results and limits: Patients with Type 1 diabetes showed moderately but significantly shorter TCRB CDR3s in all four CD4+ subsets.

The specimen was naive CD4+ T cells from blood. These receptors were obtained from a man aged 18 to 29 with type 1 diabetes.

In its sample, this clone was seen a few times. V usage is TRBV5-1 and J usage is TRBJ2-5; D possibly uses TRBD1 or TRBD2 (5 bases each). Trimming took off 2 bases at V and 5 bases at J, with 19 bases between the two ends. The CDR3 has 16 amino acids. Germline V gene data show CDR1 as SGHRS and CDR2 as YFSETQ. The CDR3 protein is CASSLGGAGNEETQYF. CDR3 sequence (DNA): TGCGCCAGCAGCTTAGGAGGCGCAGGGAACGAGGAGACCCAGTACTTC.

This clone was detected a few times. Within the sample, other DNA sequences also encode this same CDR3. The chain links TRBV9 to TRBJ2-5, with 7 positions matching TRBD1. Looked up from germline, CDR1 is SGDLS and CDR2 is YYNGEE. The junction had 9 bases not matched to a gene; V was cut back by 2 bases and J by 5 bases. This CDR3 region has 15 residues. This chain's CDR3 is CASSVGDSGAETQYF. As DNA, the CDR3 is TGTGCCAGCAGCGTGGGGGACAGTGGGGCCGAGACCCAGTACTTC.

There are a few counts of this clone. The chain combines TRBV10-3 with TRBJ1-4, with a possible D match to TRBD1 (5 bases). Between the trimmed V and J ends, which lost 4 bases and 5 bases, there was a span of 17 bases. The germline CDR1 and CDR2 sequences are ENHRY and SYGVKD. The CDR3 sequence is 16 residues long. The chain's CDR3 is CAISGESGTVNEKLFF. CDR3 DNA: TGTGCCATCAGTGGGGAGTCGGGGACGGTAAATGAAAAACTGTTTTTT.

The V gene is TRBV11-1, the J gene TRBJ1-2, with TRBD1 identical over 10 bases. V lost 5 bases to trimming and J lost 8 bases; unmatched junction nucleotides: 11. Germline values: CDR1 SGHAT, CDR2 FQDESV (reference sequence). The length of the CDR3 is 15 residues. The CDR3 reads CASSPPAGTGAGYTF. CDR3 nucleotides: TGTGCCAGCAGCCCGCCCGCCGGGACAGGGGCCGGCTACACCTTC.

V and J are TRBV27 and TRBJ2-3; possibly TRBD1 for D (6 bases). The germline V gene encodes CDR1 MNHEY and CDR2 SMNVEV (reference sequence). The CDR3 length is 15 residues. V was cut by 6 bases and J by 0 bases, with 13 bases left in between. In DNA form, the CDR3 reads TGTGCCAGCAGAACAGGGTACTCTAGCACAGATACGCAGTATTTT. Translating gives CASRTGYSSTDTQYF.

This clone was seen a few times. The chain links TRBV28 to TRBJ1-5, with D hard to call. CDR1 and CDR2 (germline): MDHEN, SYDVKM. The V and J ends lost 3 bases and 5 bases respectively, with 5 bases between them. The CDR3 runs to 12 residues. The CDR3 DNA follows: TGTGCCAGCAGTTTGAGTGATCAGCCCCAGCATTTT. Translation: CASSLSDQPQHF.

V gene TRBV7-6 combines with J gene TRBJ2-4; possibly TRBD1 for D (6 bases). Germline CDR1 reads SGHVS; CDR2 reads FNYEAQ. CDR3 size: 14 residues. V lost 5 bases and J lost 6, with 14 bases in between. The CDR3 bases are TGTGCCAGCAGCGCCACTTCACAGGGAAACATTCAGTACTTC. It encodes CASSATSQGNIQYF.

The table lists this clone with a few counts. The same CDR3 also results from other DNA sequences found in this sample. The chain couples TRBV30 to TRBJ2-2; D is undetermined. Germline lookup yields CDR1 GTSNPN and CDR2 SVGIG (reference sequence). V was shortened by 3 bases and J by 6 bases, with 5 bases between the two germline ends. The CDR3 is 11 residues long. The CDR3 DNA follows: TGTGCCTGGAGGGGATCCGGGGAGCTGTTTTTT. Amino acids: CAWRGSGELFF.

The rearrangement uses TRBV10-3 and TRBJ2-1, with TRBD2 matching over 12 bases. The J segment lost 4 bases and the V segment lost 3 bases, leaving 1 base of the junction unmatched. Germline V gene data show CDR1 as ENHRY and CDR2 as SYGVKD. The CDR3 is 15 residues long. Here the CDR3 reads CAISDLAGGYNEQFF. The DNA for the CDR3 is TGTGCCATCAGTGATCTAGCGGGAGGGTACAATGAGCAGTTCTTC.

This clone was observed a few times. This sequence joins TRBV29-1 and TRBJ1-1; D is ambiguous. The CDR3 spans 13 residues. V was trimmed by 3 bases and J by 5 bases, leaving 13 bases between them. Germline V gene sequence: CDR1 SQVTM, CDR2 ANQGSEA. DNA of the CDR3: TGCAGCGTTGATTTGGCAGGCGGGACTGAAGCTTTCTTT. Protein product: CSVDLAGGTEAFF.

This clone has more than one count but fewer than ten. This chain links TRBV6-5 with TRBJ2-1; a possible D gene is TRBD1 (6 bases). The CDR3 has 13 residues. Germline assignment: CDR1 MNHEY and CDR2 SVGAGI. Trimming cost V 7 bases and J 3 bases, with 10 bases left between them. CDR3 in amino acids: CASTEGDYNEQFF. The CDR3 DNA sequence: TGTGCCAGCACCGAGGGGGACTACAATGAGCAGTTCTTC.

This clone occurred a few times. The gene calls are TRBV23-1 and TRBJ2-5; TRBD2 might be the D (6 bases). TRBV23-1 carries the ORF label, with uncertain function. The V end lost 4 bases, the J end lost 0 bases, and 18 bases lay between the germline ends. The length of the CDR3 is 17 residues. CDR3 residues: CASSPPSGERDQETQYF. The CDR3 DNA reads TGCGCCAGCAGTCCACCCTCGGGGGAAAGGGACCAAGAGACCCAGTACTTC.

This clone came up a few times. The rearrangement links TRBV25-1 to TRBJ2-1, with TRBD1 identical over 8 bases. J gave up 4 bases and V 7 bases, and 12 bases lay outside the gene matches. This CDR3 is built from 16 residues. The germline V gene has CDR1 MGHDK and CDR2 SYGVNS. The chain's CDR3 is CASTQAGGGEYNEQFF. In DNA, the CDR3 is TGTGCCAGCACTCAAGCAGGGGGCGGAGAGTACAATGAGCAGTTCTTC.

The CDR3 nucleotides are TGTGCCAGCAGCCTGGACAGACCTAACTATGGCTACACCTTC. As protein: CASSLDRPNYGYTF. The chain recombines TRBV6-6 with TRBJ1-2; weak D call: TRBD1 (6 bases). The CDR3 length is 14 residues. Germline V gene sequence: CDR1 MNHNY, CDR2 SVGAGI (reference sequence). V shed 6 bases and J shed 0 bases, with 11 bases lying between them.